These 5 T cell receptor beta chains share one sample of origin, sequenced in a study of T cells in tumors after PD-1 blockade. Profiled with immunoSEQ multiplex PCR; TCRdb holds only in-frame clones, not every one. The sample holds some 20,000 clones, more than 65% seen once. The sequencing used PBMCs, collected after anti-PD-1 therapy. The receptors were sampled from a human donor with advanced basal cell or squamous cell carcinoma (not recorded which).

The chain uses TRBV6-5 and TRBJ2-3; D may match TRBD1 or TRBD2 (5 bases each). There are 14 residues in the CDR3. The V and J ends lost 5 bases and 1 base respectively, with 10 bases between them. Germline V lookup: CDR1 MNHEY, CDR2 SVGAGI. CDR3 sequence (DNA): TGTGCCAGCAGTAGGGGACGGGGCACAGATACGCAGTATTTT. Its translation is CASSRGRGTDTQYF.

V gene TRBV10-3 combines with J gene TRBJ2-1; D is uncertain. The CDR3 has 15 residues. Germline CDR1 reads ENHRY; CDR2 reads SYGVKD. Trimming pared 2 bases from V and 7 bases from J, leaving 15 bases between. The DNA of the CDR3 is TGTGCCATCAGTGAGCCGAAGGCCCCGAAGAATGAGCAGTTCTTC. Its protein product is CAISEPKAPKNEQFF.

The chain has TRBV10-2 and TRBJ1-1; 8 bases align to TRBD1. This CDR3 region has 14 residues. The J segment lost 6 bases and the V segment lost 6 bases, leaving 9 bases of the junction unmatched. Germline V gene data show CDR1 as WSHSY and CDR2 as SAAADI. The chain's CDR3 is CASRNVQGVSEAFF. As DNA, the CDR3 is TGCGCCAGCAGGAATGTACAGGGGGTGTCTGAAGCTTTCTTT.

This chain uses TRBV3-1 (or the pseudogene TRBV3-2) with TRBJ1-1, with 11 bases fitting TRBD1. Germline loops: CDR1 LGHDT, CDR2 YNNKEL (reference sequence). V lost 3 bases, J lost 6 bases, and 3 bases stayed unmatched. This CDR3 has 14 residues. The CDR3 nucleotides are TGTGCCAGCAGCCACCGGGACAGGGGGGCTGAAGCTTTCTTT. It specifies CASSHRDRGAEAFF.

The CDR3: CASSLEGGSGDTQYF. In DNA form, the CDR3 reads TGCGCCAGCAGCTTAGAAGGAGGGAGCGGAGATACGCAGTATTTT. The V and J genes are TRBV5-1 and TRBJ2-3; D may be TRBD2 (6 bases). The V end lost 2 bases, the J end lost 5 bases, and 15 bases lay between the germline ends. From germline, CDR1 is SGHRS and CDR2 YFSETQ. This CDR3 is 15 amino acids long.